Sequencing of this TCR beta chain was carried out in a study of chemoradiotherapy in HPV16-positive cancers. Assay used: immunoSEQ multiplex PCR; TCRdb lists only in-frame clones, some missing. The top ten hold 9.8% of the sample, which has more than 1,500 clones, about 79% seen once. CDR1 is KGHSH and CDR2 is LQKENI in the germline V gene. V was clipped by 6 bases and J by 9 bases, with 21 bases between them. The CDR3 length is 16 residues. The sequencing here drew on tumor tissue, taken from a patient who underwent chemoradiotherapy. This sequence originates from a human donor with HPV-associated anogenital cancer. The V call is TRBV18, the J call TRBJ1-6; a weak D match, TRBD1 (6 bases). The CDR3 nucleotides are TGTGCCAGCTCGGAGTGGGGGCCCCCGAAAGGTTCACCCCTCCACTTT. It is translated as CASSEWGPPKGSPLHF.